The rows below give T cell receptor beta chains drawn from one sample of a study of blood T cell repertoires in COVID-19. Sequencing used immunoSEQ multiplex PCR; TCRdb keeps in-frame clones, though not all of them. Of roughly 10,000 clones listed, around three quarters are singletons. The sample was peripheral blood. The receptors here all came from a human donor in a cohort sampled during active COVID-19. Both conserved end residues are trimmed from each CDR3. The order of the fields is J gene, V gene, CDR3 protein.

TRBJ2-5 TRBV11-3 ASSPGQGSETQY
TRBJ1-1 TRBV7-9 ASSLDGRGRRTEAF
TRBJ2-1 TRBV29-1 SVPKVGLGYNEQF
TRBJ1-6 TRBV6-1 ASSENRGQSPLH
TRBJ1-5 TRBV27 ASSWGQGRSQPQH
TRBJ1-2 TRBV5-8 ASSLSLRDRGRGYGYT
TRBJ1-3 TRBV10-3 AIGQGRASGNTIY
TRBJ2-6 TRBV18 ASSPRTGNSGANVLT
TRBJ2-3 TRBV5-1 ASSLTGGPPDTQY
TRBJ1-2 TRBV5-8 ASSETVYGYT
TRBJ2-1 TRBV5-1 ASSLVSGGIDNEQF
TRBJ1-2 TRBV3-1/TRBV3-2 ASSEVTGSGYT
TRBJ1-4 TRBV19 ASSIGQGDGEKLF
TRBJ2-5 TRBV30 AWDRGQETQY
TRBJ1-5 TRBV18 ASTEGRGYQPQH
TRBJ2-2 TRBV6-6 ASITGQNTGELF
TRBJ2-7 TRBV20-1 SASSGHEQY
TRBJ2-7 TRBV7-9 ASSSDRGGPIKY
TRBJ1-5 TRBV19 ASRNRDYSNQPQH
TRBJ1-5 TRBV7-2 ASTLRPQGQPQH
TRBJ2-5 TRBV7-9 ASRKGGFQETQY
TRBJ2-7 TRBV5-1 ASSLGQGRYEQY
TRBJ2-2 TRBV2 ASTRGDYTGELF
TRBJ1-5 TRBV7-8 ASTLGFGNQPQH
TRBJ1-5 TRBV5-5 ASSPAGGGHQPQH
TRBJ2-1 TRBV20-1 SASEGGGRGGQF
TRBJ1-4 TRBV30 AWSVRAGVNEKLF
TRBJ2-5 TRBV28 ASSLAGVGQWETQY
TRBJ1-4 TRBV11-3 ASNPNRKQGRVEKLF
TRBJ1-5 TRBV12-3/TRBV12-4 ASREGVQPQH
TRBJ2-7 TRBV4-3 ASSQHRLPHEQY
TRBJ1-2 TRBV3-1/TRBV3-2 ASAPRGQGGYT
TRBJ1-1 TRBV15 ATSRGTGAMNTEAF
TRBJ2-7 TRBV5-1 ASSSRTGSYEQY
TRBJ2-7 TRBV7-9 ASRQADSEIYEQY
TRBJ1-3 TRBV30 AWGPTTGYSGNTIY
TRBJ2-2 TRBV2 ASSVRTNTGELF
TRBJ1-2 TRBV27 ASSSLAGDRPRGYT
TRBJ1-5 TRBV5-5 ASSWSGGGQPQH
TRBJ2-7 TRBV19 ASSAMTGVGEQY
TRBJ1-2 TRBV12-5 ASGLVLSHGRRTNYGYT
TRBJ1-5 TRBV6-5 ASRDSRHQPQH
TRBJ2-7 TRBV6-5 ASAYGDRGYEQY
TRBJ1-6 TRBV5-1 ASPKGHRNSPLH
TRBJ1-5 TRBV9 ASSVGPGSNQPQH